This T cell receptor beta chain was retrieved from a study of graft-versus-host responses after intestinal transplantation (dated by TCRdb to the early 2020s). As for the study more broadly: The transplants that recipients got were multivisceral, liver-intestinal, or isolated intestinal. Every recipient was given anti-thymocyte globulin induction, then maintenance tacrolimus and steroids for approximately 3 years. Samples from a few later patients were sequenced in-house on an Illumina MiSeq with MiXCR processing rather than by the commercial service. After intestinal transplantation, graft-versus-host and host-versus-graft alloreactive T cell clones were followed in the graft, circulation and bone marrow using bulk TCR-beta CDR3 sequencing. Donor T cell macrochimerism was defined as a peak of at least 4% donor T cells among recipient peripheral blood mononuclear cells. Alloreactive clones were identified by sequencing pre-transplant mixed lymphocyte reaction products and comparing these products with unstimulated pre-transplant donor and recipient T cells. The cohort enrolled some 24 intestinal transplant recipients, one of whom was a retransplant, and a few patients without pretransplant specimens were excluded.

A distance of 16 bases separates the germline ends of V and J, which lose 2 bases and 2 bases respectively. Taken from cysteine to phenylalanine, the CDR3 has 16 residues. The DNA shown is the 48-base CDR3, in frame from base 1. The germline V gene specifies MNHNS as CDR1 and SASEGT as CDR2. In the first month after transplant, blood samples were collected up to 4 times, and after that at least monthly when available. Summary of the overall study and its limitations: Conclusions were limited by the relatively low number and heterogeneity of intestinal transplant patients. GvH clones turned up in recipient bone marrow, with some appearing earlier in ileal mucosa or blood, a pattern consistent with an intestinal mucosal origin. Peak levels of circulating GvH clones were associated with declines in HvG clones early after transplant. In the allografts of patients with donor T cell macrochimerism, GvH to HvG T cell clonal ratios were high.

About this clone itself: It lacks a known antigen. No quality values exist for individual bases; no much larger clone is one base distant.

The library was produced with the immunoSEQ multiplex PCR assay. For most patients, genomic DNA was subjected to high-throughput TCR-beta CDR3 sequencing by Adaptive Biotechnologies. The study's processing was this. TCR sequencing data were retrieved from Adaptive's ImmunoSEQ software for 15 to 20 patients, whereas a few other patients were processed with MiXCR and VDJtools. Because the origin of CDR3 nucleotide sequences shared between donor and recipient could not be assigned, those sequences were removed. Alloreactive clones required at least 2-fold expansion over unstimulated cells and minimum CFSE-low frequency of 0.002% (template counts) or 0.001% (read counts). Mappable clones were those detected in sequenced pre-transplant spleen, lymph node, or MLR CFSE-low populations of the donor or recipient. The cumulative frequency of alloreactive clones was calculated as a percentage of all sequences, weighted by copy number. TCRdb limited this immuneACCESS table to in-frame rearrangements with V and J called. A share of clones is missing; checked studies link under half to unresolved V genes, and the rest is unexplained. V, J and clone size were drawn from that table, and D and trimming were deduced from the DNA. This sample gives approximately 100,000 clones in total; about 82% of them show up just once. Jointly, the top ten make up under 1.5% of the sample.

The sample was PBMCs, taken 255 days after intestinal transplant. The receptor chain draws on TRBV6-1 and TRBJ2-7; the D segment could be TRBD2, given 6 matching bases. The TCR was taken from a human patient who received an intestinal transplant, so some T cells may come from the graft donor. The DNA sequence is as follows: TGTGCCAGCAGTGAAAACCGGCGGGAAGAAGCCTACGAGCAGTACTTC. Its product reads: CASSENRREEAYEQYF.